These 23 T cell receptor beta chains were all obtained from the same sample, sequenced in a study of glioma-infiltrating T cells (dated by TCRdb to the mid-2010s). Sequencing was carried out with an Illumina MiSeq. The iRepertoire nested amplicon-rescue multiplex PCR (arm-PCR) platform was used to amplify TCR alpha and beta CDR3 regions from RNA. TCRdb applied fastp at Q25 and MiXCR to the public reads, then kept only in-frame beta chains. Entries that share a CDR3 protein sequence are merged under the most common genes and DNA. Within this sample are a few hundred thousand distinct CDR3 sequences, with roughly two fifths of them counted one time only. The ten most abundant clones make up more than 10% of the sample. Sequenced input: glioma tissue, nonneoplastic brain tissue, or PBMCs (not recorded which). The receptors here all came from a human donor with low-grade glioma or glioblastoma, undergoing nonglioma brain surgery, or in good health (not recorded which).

The CDR3 loop is CASSLYTRREETQYF. CDR3 DNA: TGTGCCAGCAGCTTATACACGAGGCGCGAAGAGACCCAGTACTTC. The chain recombines TRBV7-9 with TRBJ2-5; D remains unclear. The CDR3 extends over 15 amino acids. Trimming stripped 2 bases from V and 3 bases from J, with 13 bases between. Germline V lookup: CDR1 SEHNR, CDR2 FQNEAQ (reference sequence).

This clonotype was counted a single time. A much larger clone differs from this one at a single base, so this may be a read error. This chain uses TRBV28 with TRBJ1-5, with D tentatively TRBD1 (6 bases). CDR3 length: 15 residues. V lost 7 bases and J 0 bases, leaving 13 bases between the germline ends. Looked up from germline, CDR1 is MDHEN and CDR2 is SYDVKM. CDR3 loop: CASIDYRVSNQPQHF. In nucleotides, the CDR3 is TGTGCCAGCATCGATTACAGGGTTAGCAATCAGCCCCAGCATTTT.

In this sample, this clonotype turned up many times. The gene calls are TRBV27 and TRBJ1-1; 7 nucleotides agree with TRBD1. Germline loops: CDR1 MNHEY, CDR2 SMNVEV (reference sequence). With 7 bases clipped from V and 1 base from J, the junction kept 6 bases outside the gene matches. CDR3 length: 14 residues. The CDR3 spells CASKTRGANTEAFF. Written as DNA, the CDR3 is TGTGCCAGCAAGACCAGGGGGGCGAACACTGAAGCTTTCTTT.

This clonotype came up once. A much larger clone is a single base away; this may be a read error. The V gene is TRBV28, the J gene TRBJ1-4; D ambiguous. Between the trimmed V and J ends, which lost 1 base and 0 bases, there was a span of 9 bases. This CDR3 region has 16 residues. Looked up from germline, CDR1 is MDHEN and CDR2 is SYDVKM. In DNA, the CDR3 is TGTGCCAGCAGTTTATCCGGGGAACCAACTAATGAAAAACTGTTTTTT. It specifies CASSLSGEPTNEKLFF. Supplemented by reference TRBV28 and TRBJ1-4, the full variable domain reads DVKVTQSSRYLVKRTGEKVFLECVQDMDHENMFWYRQDPGLGLRLIYFSYDVKMKEKGDIPEGYSVSREKKERFSLILESASTNQTSMYLCASSLSGEPTNEKLFFGSGTQLSVL.

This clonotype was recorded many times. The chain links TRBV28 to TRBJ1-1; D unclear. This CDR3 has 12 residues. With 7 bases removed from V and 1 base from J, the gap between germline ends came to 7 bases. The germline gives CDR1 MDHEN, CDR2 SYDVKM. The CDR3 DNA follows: TGTGCCAGCATAGGAAGGAACACTGAAGCTTTCTTT. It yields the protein CASIGRNTEAFF.

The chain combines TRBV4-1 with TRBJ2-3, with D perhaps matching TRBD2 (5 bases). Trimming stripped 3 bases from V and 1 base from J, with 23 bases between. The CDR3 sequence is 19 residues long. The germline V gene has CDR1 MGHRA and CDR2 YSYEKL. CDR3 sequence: CASSQESEGRLPGTDTQYF. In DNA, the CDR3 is TGCGCCAGCAGCCAGGAATCTGAGGGCCGACTCCCGGGCACAGATACGCAGTATTTT.

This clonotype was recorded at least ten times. CDR3 nucleotide sequence: TGTGCCAGCAGCCCCGGACTGATGAACACTGAAGCTTTCTTT. Translated: CASSPGLMNTEAFF. This chain joins TRBV7-3 and TRBJ1-1; no definite D call. The CDR3 extends over 14 amino acids. The germline V gene has CDR1 SGHTA and CDR2 FQGTGA. V lost 5 bases and J lost 0, with 10 bases in between.

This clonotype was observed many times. CDR3: CASSYSSPRESYNEQFF. Written as DNA, the CDR3 is TGTGCCAGCAGTTACTCGAGTCCCAGGGAGTCCTACAATGAGCAGTTCTTC. The chain carries TRBV6-5 and TRBJ2-1; possibly TRBD1 or TRBD2 for D (5 bases each). This CDR3 contains 17 residues. V lost 0 bases, J lost 1 base, and 13 bases lay in between. Germline CDR1 is MNHEY and CDR2 is SVGAGI.

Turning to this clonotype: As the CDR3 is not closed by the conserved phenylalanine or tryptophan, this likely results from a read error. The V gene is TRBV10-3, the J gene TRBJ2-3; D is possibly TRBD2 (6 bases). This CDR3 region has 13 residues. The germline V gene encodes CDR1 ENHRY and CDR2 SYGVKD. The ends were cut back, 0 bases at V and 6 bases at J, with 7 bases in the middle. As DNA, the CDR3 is TGTGCCATCAGTGAGTCAGGGAGGGATACGCAGTATTCT. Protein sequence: CAISESGRDTQYS.

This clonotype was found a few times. This CDR3 is CASSHRITGTGGGEQYF. CDR3 in DNA: TGTGCCAGCAGTCATCGAATTACCGGGACAGGGGGTGGCGAGCAGTACTTC. The chain combines TRBV6-9 with TRBJ2-7, with 11 bases lining up with TRBD1. The trim removed 5 bases at V and 6 bases at J, leaving 15 bases unmatched. Germline V gene lookup returns CDR1 MNHGY and CDR2 SVAAGI. The CDR3 contains 17 residues.

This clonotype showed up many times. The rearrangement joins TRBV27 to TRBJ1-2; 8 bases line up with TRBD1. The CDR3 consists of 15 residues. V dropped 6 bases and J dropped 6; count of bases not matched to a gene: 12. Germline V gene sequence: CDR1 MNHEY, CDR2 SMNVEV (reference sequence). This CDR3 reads CASSRSSTGVHGYTF. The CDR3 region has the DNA TGTGCCAGCAGCCGTAGCTCGACAGGGGTTCATGGCTACACCTTC.

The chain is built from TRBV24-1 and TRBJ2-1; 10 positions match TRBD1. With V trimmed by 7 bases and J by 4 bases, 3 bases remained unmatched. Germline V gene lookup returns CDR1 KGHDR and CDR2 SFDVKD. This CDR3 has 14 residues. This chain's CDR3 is CATRGTGDYNEQFF. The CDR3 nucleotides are TGTGCCACCAGGGGGACAGGGGATTACAATGAGCAGTTCTTC.

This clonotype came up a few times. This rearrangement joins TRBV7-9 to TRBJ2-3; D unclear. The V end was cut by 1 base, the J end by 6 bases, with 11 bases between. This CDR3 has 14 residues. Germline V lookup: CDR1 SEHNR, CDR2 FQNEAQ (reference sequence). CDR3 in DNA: TGTGCCAGCAGCTTAGAGGGCCCTGTGGATACGCAGTATTTT. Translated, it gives CASSLEGPVDTQYF.

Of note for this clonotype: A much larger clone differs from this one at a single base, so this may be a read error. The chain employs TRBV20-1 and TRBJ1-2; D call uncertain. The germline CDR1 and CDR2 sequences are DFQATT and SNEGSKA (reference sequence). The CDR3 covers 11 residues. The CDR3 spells CSARGSYSYTF. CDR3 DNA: TGCAGTGCTAGAGGCTCCTATAGCTACACCTTC.

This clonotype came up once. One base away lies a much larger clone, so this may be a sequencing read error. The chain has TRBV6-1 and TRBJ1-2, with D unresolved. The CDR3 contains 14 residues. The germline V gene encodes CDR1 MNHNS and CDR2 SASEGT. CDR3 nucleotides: TGTGCCAGCAGTGAAGACCACAGAAACTATGGCCACACCTTC. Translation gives CASSEDHRNYGHTF.

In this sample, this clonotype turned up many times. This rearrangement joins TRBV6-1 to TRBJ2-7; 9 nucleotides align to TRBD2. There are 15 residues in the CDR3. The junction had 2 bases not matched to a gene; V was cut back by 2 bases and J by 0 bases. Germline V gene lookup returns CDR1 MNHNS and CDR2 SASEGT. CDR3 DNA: TGTGCCAGCAGTGAACTAGCGGGGACCTCCTACGAGCAGTACTTC. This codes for CASSELAGTSYEQYF.

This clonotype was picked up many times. This chain's CDR3 is CASKDRRAYNEQFF. CDR3 DNA: TGTGCCAGCAAAGACAGACGGGCCTACAATGAGCAGTTCTTC. V and J are TRBV6-2 or TRBV6-3 and TRBJ2-1, with D perhaps TRBD1 (5 bases). V lost 7 bases, J lost 2 bases, and 12 bases lay in between. CDR1 MNHEY and CDR2 SVGEGT come from the germline V gene. The length of the CDR3 is 14 residues.

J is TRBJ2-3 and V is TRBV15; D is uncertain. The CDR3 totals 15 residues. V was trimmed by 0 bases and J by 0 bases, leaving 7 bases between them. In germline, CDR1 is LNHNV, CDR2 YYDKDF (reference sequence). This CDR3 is CATSRDPGSTDTQYF. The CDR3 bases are TGTGCCACCAGCAGAGACCCCGGGAGCACAGATACGCAGTATTTT.

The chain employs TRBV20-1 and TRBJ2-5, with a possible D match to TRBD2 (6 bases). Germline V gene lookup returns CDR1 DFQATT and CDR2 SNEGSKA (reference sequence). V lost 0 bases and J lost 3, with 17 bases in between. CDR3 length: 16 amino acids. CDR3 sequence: CSARDWGGVREETQYF. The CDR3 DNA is TGCAGTGCTAGAGATTGGGGCGGGGTAAGAGAAGAGACCCAGTACTTC.

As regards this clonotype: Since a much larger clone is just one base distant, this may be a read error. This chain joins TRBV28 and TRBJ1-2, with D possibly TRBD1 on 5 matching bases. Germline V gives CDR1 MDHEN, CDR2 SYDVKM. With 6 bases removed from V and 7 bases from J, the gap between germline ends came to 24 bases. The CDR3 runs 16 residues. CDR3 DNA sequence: TGTGCCAGCAGGCCGATTTTCGCCAGGGCATCCCCTGGCTACACCTTC. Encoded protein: CASRPIFARASPGYTF.

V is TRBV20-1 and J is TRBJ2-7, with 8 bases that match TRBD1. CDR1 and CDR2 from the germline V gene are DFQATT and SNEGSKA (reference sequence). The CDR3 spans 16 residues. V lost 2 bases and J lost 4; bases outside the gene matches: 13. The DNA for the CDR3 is TGCAGTGCTAGACCCCCGGGCGGACAGGGACTGTACGAGCAGTACTTC. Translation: CSARPPGGQGLYEQYF.

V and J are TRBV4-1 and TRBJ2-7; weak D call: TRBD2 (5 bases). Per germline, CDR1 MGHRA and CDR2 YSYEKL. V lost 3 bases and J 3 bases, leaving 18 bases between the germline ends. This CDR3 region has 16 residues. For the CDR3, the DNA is TGCGCCAGCAGCCAGAACTCTCTAAAGGGAGTCTACGAGCAGTACTTC. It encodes CASSQNSLKGVYEQYF.

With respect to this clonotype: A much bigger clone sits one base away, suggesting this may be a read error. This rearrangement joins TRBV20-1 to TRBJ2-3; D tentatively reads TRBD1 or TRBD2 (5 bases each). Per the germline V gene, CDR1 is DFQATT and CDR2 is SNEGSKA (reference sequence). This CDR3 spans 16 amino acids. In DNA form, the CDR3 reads TGCAGTGCTATGAACCCCGGGACCCTCTCAATAGATGCGCAGTATTTT. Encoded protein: CSAMNPGTLSIDAQYF.